The 10 T cell receptor beta chains below come from one sample, sequenced in a study of cytomegalovirus exposure and HLA in healthy donors. With 60 Vbeta and 13 Jbeta primers, the PCR was carried out. The table came from immunoSEQ multiplex PCR; TCRdb's copy has only in-frame clones and leaves some out. The sample carries more than 95,000 clones, 69% recorded once. Sequencing was done on a sample of PBMCs. All receptors derive from a man under 40 in good health and CMV-seronegative.

The CDR3 bases are TGTGCCAGCAGCGTAGAGGCAGGACAGGCACTTGAAGCTTTCTTT. The encoded protein is CASSVEAGQALEAFF. The V call is TRBV9, the J call TRBJ1-1; 7 bases match TRBD1. CDR1 is SGDLS, CDR2 YYNGEE, per germline. J gave up 7 bases and V 0 bases, and 9 bases lay outside the gene matches. This CDR3 has 15 amino acids. Drawing the rest from reference TRBV9 and TRBJ1-1, the complete variable domain is DSGVTQTPKHLITATGQRVTLRCSPRSGDLSVYWYQQSLDQGLQFLIQYYNGEERAKGNILERFSAQQFPDLHSELNLSSLELGDSALYFCASSVEAGQALEAFFGQGTRLTVV.

This CDR3 reads CASSFTESPLHF. The CDR3 DNA follows: TGTGCCAGCAGTTTCACAGAGTCACCCCTCCACTTT. J is TRBJ1-6 and V is TRBV27; D not resolved. This CDR3 spans 12 amino acids. Trimming shortened V by 3 bases and J by 10 bases, and 7 bases separated the two germline ends. Germline CDR1 and CDR2: MNHEY and SMNVEV (reference sequence).

The chain is built from TRBV7-8 and TRBJ2-1, with a possible D match to TRBD2 (6 bases). Germline V gene sequence: CDR1 SGHVS, CDR2 FQNEAQ. The CDR3 length is 16 residues. With 0 bases removed from V and 2 bases from J, the gap between germline ends came to 11 bases. CDR3 in amino acids: CASSLAHGRTYNEQFF. The CDR3 bases are TGTGCCAGCAGCTTAGCTCACGGGAGAACCTACAATGAGCAGTTCTTC.

Here the CDR3 reads CATSRATGLGENTEAFF. The CDR3 bases are TGTGCCACCAGCAGAGCCACCGGACTGGGAGAGAACACTGAAGCTTTCTTT. The chain recombines TRBV15 with TRBJ1-1, with D hard to call. Trimming removed 1 base from V and 1 base from J, with 16 bases in between. CDR3 length: 17 residues. The germline gives CDR1 LNHNV, CDR2 YYDKDF (reference sequence).

This chain uses TRBV28 with TRBJ2-2; tentative D call: TRBD1 (5 bases). The CDR3 covers 14 residues. The V and J ends lost 7 bases and 0 bases respectively, with 9 bases between them. Germline CDR1 and CDR2: MDHEN and SYDVKM. The CDR3 DNA reads TGTGCCAGCATTCCAGGGTCGAACACCGGGGAGCTGTTTTTT. Encoded protein: CASIPGSNTGELFF.

This rearrangement joins TRBV21-1 to TRBJ2-2; the table's D gene call, TRBD2, was not cross checked with the DNA. TRBV21-1 is a known pseudogene. The CDR3 runs to 15 residues. This chain's CDR3 is CASNQRGSNTGELFF. The CDR3 region has the DNA TGTGCCAGCAACCAGAGAGGCAGCAACACCGGGGAGCTGTTTTTT.

V gene TRBV7-2 combines with J gene TRBJ1-4; D ambiguous. CDR1 and CDR2 from the germline V gene are SGHTA and FQGNSA. The germline V and J ends were trimmed by 5 bases and 0 bases, with 7 bases remaining between them. This CDR3 is built from 14 residues. Here the CDR3 reads CASSPGTTNEKLFF. CDR3 DNA sequence: TGTGCCAGCAGCCCCGGGACAACTAATGAAAAACTGTTTTTT.

In this sample, this clone turned up a few times. This chain uses TRBV7-6 with TRBJ2-3; 9 nucleotides line up with TRBD2. V trimming: 1 base; J trimming: 5 bases; junction bases outside the gene matches: 7. The germline V gene encodes CDR1 SGHVS and CDR2 FNYEAQ. CDR3 length: 16 amino acids. CDR3 loop: CASSLGGGRAIDTQYF. The CDR3 DNA reads as TGTGCCAGCAGCTTAGGGGGCGGGAGGGCCATAGATACGCAGTATTTT.

V and J are TRBV6-5 and TRBJ2-1; 10 bases map to TRBD2. CDR1 is MNHEY and CDR2 is SVGAGI in the germline V gene. V trimming: 6 bases; J trimming: 2 bases; junction bases outside the gene matches: 4. There are 15 residues in the CDR3. CDR3 sequence (DNA): TGTGCCAGCAGCCTAGCGGGAGTGGCCTACAATGAGCAGTTCTTC. Protein: CASSLAGVAYNEQFF.

V and J are TRBV5-1 and TRBJ2-5; a possible D gene is TRBD2 (6 bases). The J call may be mistaken, given a closer DNA end match to TRBJ2-7. The germline V gene has CDR1 SGHRS and CDR2 YFSETQ. The CDR3 has 15 amino acids. The CDR3 DNA reads TGCGCCAGCAGCTTGGGGGAGGAGAGCTCCTACGAGCAGTACTTC. This translates into CASSLGEESSYEQYF.